Here is one TCR beta chain with its context. Generated by immunoSEQ multiplex PCR, the TCRdb table keeps only in-frame clones and is missing some. Of approximately 150,000 clones in the sample, more than 75% are singletons; the top ten hold around 6%. Participant ages covered roughly 18 to 89 years across 24 US areas. These data come from a study of blood T cell repertoires in COVID-19. Study details: The United States, Italy and Spain provided the acute and convalescent COVID-19 samples. T cells, B-cell-depleted T cells, or PBMCs provided the cDNA or gDNA that served as material.

Input material: PBMCs or T cells enriched from blood (not recorded which). This clonotype was obtained from a man between 35 and 55 years old who had recovered from COVID-19.

In DNA, the CDR3 is TGTGCCAGCAGCCCTCCTTGGAACACCGGGGAGCTGTTTTTT. It translates to CASSPPWNTGELFF. This chain links TRBV5-6 with TRBJ2-2; no definite D call. V dropped 4 bases and J dropped 1 base, with 8 bases sitting between them. The CDR3 spans 14 residues. Germline V gives CDR1 SGHDT, CDR2 YYEEEE.